The clone carrying this T cell receptor (beta chain) was found a few times. Its target is not known. The sample originates from a study of cytomegalovirus exposure and HLA in healthy donors. Study as a whole: Genetic ancestry analysis placed 81% of the 398 donors that were genotyped in the Caucasian-associated cluster. Study-level points and caveats: Per a prior analysis, the majority of TCR beta V segments were productive roughly 87% or roughly 30% of the time. Later analysis associated a missense DCLRE1C variant with TCR beta V- and J-gene trimming.

Amplification used 60 Vbeta primers and 13 Jbeta primers. The data were produced by immunoSEQ multiplex PCR, yet TCRdb's version contains in-frame clones alone and is incomplete. The data show around 110,000 clones, with about 71% seen just once and 0.79% held by the top ten. This TCR was sampled from a boy between 10 and 17 years old in good health and CMV-seronegative. Source material: PBMCs.

The CDR3 protein is CASSLGLAPFGEQFF. Here the CDR3 DNA reads TGTGCCAGCAGCCTCGGACTAGCCCCGTTCGGTGAGCAGTTCTTC. The rearrangement joins TRBV13 to TRBJ2-1, with 8 bases fitting TRBD2. CDR1 and CDR2 (germline): PRHDT, FYEKMQ (reference sequence). The trim removed 5 bases at V and 9 bases at J, leaving 12 bases unmatched. The CDR3 runs 15 residues.